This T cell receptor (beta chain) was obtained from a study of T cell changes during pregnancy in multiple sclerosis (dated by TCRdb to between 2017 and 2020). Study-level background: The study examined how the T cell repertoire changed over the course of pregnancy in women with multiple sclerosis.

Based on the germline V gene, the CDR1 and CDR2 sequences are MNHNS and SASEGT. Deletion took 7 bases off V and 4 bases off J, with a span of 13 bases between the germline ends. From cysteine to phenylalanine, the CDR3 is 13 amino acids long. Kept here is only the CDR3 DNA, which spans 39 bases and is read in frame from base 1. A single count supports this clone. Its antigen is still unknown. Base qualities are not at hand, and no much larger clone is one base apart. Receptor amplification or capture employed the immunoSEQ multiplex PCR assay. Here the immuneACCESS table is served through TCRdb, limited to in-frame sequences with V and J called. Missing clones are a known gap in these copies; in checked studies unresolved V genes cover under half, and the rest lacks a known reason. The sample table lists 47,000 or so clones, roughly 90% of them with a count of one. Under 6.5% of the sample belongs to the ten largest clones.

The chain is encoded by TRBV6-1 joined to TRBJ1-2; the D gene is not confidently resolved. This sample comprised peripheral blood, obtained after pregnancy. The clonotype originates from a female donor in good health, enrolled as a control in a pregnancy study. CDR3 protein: CASTTQVTYGYTF. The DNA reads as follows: TGTGCCAGCACCACTCAGGTTACCTATGGCTACACCTTC.